This T cell receptor (beta chain) was captured by sequencing in a study of tumor-infiltrating lymphocytes in localized non-small cell lung cancer. Across the study: From each patient, both tumor and uninvolved lung, non-adjacent to tumor, were sampled.

Study conclusions and caveats: TCRbeta sequencing showed higher T cell infiltration in tumors than uninvolved lung. Technical variation could not be separated from intratumor heterogeneity here. No T-cell fraction difference was seen between IM1 and IM2 tumors.

The CDR3 is 14 residues long. Germline CDR1 and CDR2: SNHLY and FYNNEI. The ends were cut back, 4 bases at V and 4 bases at J, with 11 bases in the middle. This clone was seen a single time. Its antigen is not identified. The method was immunoSEQ multiplex PCR; TCRdb's version includes in-frame clones alone and lacks a portion of them. The sample lists about 5,800 clones, approximately 64% occurring once. The chain has TRBV2 and TRBJ2-1, with D possibly TRBD1 on 5 matching bases. The source material was uninvolved lung tissue not adjacent to the tumor. This receptor was obtained from a human donor with non-small cell lung cancer. CDR3 residues: CASSAPTVYNEQFF. The CDR3 DNA is TGTGCCAGCAGTGCCCCGACAGTATACAATGAGCAGTTCTTC.